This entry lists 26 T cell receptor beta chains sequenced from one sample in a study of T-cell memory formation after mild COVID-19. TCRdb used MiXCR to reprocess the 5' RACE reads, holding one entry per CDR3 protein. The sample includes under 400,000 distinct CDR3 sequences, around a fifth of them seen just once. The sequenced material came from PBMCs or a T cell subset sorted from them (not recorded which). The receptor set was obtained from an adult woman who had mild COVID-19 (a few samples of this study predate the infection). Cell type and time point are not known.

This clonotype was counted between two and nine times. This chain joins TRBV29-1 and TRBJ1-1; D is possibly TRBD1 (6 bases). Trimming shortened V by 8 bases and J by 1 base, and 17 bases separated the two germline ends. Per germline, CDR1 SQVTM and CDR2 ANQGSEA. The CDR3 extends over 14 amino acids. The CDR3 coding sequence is TGCAGCTCTCCTTGGGGCAGGGGGAACACTGAAGCTTTCTTT. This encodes CSSPWGRGNTEAFF.

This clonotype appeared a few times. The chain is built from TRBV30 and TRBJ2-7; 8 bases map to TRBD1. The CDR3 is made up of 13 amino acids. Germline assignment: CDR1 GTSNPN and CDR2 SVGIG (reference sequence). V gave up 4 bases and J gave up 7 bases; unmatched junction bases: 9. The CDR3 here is CAWTRDRRREQYF. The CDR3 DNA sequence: TGTGCCTGGACCCGGGACAGGCGGAGGGAGCAGTACTTC.

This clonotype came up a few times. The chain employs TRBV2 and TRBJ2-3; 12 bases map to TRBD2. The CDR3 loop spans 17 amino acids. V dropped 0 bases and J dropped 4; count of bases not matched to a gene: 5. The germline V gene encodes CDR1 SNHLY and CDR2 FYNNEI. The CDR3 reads CASSEAPGLAGADTQYF. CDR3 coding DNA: TGTGCCAGCAGTGAAGCCCCGGGACTAGCGGGCGCAGATACGCAGTATTTT.

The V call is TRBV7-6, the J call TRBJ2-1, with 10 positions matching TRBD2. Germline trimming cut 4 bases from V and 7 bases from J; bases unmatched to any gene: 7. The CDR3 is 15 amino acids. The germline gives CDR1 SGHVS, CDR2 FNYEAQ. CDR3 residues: CASSSSGGAGNEQFF. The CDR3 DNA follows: TGTGCCAGCAGCTCGAGCGGGGGGGCCGGGAATGAGCAGTTCTTC.

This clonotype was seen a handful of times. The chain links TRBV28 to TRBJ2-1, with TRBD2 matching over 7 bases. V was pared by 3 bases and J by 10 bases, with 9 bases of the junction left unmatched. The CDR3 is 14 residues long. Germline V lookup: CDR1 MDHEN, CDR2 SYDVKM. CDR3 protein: CASSLGPILAEQFF. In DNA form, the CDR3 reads TGTGCCAGCAGTTTGGGCCCAATACTAGCGGAGCAGTTCTTC.

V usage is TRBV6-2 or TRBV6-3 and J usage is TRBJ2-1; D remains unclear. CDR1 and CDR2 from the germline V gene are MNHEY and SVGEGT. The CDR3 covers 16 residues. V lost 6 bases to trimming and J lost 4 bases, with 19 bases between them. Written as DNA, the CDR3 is TGTGCCAGCAGCTCACTGACAATAGGAAAGTACAATGAGCAGTTCTTC. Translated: CASSSLTIGKYNEQFF.

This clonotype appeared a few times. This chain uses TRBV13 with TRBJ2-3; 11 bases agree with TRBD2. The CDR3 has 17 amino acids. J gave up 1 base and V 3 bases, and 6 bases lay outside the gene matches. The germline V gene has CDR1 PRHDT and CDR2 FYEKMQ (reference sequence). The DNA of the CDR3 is TGTGCCAGCAGCTTTAGCGGGGGGGCCCTTGGCACAGATACGCAGTATTTT. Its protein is CASSFSGGALGTDTQYF.

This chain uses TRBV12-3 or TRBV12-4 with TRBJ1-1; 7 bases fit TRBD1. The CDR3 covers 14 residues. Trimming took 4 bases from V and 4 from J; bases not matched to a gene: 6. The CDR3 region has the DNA TGTGCCAGCAGTTGGGACAGCCTGGCCACTGAAGCTTTCTTT. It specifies CASSWDSLATEAFF.

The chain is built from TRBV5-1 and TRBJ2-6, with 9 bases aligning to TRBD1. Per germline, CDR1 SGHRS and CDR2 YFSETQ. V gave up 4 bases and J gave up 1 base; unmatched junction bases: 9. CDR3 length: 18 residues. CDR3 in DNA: TGCGCCAGCAGCGCCCGACAGGGGGGTAGATCTGGGGCCAACGTCCTGACTTTC. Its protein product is CASSARQGGRSGANVLTF. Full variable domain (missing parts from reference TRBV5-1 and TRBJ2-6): KAGVTQTPRYLIKTRGQQVTLSCSPISGHRSVSWYQQTPGQGLQFLFEYFSETQRNKGNFPGRFSGRQFSNSRSEMNVSTLELGDSALYLCASSARQGGRSGANVLTFGAGSRLTVL.

CDR3 nucleotides: TGTGCCAGCAGCCCCCGAGGAGATTCGGGCTACACCTTC. This gives the protein CASSPRGDSGYTF. V and J are TRBV7-2 and TRBJ1-2; D gene unclear. The ends were cut back, 5 bases at V and 8 bases at J, with 15 bases in the middle. The CDR3 loop spans 13 amino acids. In germline, CDR1 is SGHTA, CDR2 FQGNSA.

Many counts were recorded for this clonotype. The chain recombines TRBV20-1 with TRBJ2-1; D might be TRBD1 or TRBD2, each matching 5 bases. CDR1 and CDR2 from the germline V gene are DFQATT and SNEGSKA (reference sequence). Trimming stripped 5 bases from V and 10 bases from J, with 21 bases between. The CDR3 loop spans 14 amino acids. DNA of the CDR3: TGCAGTGCTCACCCCGGGACGAAAAAAGGGGAGCAGTTCTTC. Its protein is CSAHPGTKKGEQFF.

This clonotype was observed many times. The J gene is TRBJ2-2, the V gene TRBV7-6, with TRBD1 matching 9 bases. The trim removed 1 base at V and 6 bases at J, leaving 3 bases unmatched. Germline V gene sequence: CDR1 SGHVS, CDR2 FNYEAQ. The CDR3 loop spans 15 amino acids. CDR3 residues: CASSLGTGVAGELFF. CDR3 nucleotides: TGTGCCAGCAGCTTAGGGACAGGGGTCGCCGGGGAGCTGTTTTTT.

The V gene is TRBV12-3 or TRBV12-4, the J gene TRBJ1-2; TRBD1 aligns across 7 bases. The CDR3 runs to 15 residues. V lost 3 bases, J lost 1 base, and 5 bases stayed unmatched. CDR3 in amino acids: CASSFRGSSNYGYTF. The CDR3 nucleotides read TGTGCCAGCAGTTTCAGGGGGTCGAGTAACTATGGCTACACCTTC.

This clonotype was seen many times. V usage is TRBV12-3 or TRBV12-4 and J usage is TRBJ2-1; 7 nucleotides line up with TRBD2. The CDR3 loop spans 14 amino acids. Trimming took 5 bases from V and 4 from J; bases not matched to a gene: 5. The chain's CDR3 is CASSRSGGYNEQFF. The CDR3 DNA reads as TGTGCCAGCAGTCGTTCGGGGGGTTACAATGAGCAGTTCTTC.

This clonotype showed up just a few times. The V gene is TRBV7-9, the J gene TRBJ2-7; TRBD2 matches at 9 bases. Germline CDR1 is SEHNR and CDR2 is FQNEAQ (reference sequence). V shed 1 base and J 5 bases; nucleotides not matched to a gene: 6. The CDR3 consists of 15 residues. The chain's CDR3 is CASSLVPSGIHEQYF. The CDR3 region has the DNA TGTGCCAGCAGCTTAGTTCCTAGCGGGATCCACGAGCAGTACTTC.

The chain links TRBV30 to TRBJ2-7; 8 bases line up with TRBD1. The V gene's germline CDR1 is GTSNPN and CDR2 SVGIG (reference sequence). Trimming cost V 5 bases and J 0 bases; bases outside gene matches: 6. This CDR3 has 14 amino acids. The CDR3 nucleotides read TGTGCCTGGGCTGGACAGGGCTCCTCCTACGAGCAGTACTTC. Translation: CAWAGQGSSYEQYF. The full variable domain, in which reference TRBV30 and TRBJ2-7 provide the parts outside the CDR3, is SQTIHQWPATLVQPVGSPLSLECTVEGTSNPNLYWYRQAAGRGLQLLFYSVGIGQISSEVPQNLSASRPQDRQFILSSKKLLLSDSGFYLCAWAGQGSSYEQYFGPGTRLTVT.

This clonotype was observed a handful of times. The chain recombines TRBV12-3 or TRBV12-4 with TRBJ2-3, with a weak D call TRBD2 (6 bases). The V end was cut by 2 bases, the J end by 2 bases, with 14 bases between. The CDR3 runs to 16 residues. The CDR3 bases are TGTGCCAGCAGTTTACAAGGGGCGGGAATCACAGATACGCAGTATTTT. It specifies CASSLQGAGITDTQYF.

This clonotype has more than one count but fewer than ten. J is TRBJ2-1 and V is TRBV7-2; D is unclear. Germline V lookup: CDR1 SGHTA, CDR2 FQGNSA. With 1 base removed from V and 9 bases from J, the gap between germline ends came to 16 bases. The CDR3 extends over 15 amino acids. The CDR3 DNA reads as TGTGCCAGCAGCTTAGGAGCGTTACTCCTGGGTGAGCAGTTCTTC. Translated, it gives CASSLGALLLGEQFF.

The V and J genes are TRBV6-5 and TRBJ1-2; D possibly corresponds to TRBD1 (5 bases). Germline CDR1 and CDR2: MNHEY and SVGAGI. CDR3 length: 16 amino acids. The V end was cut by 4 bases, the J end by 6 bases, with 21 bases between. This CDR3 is CASSSNQRDLRNGYTF. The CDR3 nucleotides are TGTGCCAGCAGTTCAAACCAGCGGGACTTGAGAAATGGCTACACCTTC.

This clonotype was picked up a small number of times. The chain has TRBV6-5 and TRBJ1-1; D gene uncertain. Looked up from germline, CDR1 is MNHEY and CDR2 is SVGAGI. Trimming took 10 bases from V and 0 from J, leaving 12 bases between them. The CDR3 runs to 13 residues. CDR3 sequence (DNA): TGTGCCACAACCTACTCCATGAACACTGAAGCTTTCTTT. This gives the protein CATTYSMNTEAFF.

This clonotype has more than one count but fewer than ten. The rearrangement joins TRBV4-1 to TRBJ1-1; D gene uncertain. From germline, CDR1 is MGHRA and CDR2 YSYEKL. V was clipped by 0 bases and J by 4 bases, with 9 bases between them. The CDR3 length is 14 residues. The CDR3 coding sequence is TGCGCCAGCAGCCAAGAGGGGATTCTCACTGAAGCTTTCTTT. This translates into CASSQEGILTEAFF.

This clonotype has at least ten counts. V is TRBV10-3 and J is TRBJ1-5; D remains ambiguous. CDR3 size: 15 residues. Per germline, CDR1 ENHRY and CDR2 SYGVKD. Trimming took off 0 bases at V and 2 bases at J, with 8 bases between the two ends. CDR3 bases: TGTGCCATCAGTGAGTCGATTAGGGGCAATCAGCCCCAGCATTTT. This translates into CAISESIRGNQPQHF.

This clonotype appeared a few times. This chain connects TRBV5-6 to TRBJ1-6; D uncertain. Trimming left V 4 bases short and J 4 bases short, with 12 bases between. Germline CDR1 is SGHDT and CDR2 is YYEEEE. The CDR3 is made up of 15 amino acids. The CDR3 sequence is CASSPGPVYNSPLHF. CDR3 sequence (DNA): TGTGCCAGCAGCCCCGGACCGGTTTATAATTCACCCCTCCACTTT. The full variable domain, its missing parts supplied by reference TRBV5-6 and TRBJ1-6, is DAGVTQSPTHLIKTRGQQVTLRCSPKSGHDTVSWYQQALGQGPQFIFQYYEEEERQRGNFPDRFSGHQFPNYSSELNVNALLLGDSALYLCASSPGPVYNSPLHFGNGTRLTVT.

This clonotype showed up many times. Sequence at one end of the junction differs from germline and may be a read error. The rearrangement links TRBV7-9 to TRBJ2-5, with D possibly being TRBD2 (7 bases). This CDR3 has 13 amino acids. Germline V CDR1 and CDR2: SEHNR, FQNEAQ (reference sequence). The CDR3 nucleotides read TGCGCCAGCAGCTCGAGGGGGGGAGAGACCCAGTACTTC. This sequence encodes CASSSRGGETQYF. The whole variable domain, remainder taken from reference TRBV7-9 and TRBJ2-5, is DTGVSQNPRHKITKRGQNVTFRCDPISEHNRLYWYRQTLGQGPEFLTYFQNEAQLEKSRLLSDRFSAERPKGSFSTLEIQRTEQGDSAMYLCASSSRGGETQYFGPGTRLLVL.

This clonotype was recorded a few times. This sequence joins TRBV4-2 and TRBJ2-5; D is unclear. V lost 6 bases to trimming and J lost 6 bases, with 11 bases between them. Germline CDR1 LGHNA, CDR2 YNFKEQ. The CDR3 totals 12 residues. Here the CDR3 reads CASRSSGQTQYF. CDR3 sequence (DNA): TGTGCCAGCAGGTCGTCCGGGCAGACCCAGTACTTC.

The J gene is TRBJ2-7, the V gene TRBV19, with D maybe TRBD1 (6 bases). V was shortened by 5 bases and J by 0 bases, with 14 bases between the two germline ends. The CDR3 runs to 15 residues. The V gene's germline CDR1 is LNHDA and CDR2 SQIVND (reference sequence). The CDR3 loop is CASSPSEGVSYEQYF. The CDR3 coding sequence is TGTGCCAGTAGTCCATCCGAGGGGGTCTCCTACGAGCAGTACTTC. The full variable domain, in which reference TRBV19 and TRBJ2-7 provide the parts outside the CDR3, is DGGITQSPKYLFRKEGQNVTLSCEQNLNHDAMYWYRQDPGQGLRLIYYSQIVNDFQKGDIAEGYSVSREKKESFPLTVTSAQKNPTAFYLCASSPSEGVSYEQYFGPGTRLTVT.